Below, one T cell receptor (beta chain) is given with its context. The second PCR ran about 6 to 12 cycles with a sample-barcoded 5' primer and J-beta primers. TCRdb used MiXCR to reprocess the 5' RACE reads, holding one entry per CDR3 protein. The top ten hold approximately 3.6% of the sample, which has some 560,000 distinct CDR3 sequences, 27% seen once. This specimen belongs to a study of blood T cells in healthy people across ages. This CDR3 comprises 13 residues. Trimming shortened V by 7 bases and J by 1 base, and 8 bases separated the two germline ends. CDR1 is LGHNT, CDR2 FRNRAP, per germline. These data also featured in a second study, about T cells of mothers and their children.

The specimen sequenced was blood. The chain has TRBV12-5 and TRBJ2-1; tentatively, D is TRBD1 or TRBD2 (5 bases each). This TCR derives from a boy aged 2-9 years in good health. Here the CDR3 reads CASEWGSYNEQFF. The CDR3 DNA is TGTGCTAGTGAGTGGGGGTCCTACAATGAGCAGTTCTTC.